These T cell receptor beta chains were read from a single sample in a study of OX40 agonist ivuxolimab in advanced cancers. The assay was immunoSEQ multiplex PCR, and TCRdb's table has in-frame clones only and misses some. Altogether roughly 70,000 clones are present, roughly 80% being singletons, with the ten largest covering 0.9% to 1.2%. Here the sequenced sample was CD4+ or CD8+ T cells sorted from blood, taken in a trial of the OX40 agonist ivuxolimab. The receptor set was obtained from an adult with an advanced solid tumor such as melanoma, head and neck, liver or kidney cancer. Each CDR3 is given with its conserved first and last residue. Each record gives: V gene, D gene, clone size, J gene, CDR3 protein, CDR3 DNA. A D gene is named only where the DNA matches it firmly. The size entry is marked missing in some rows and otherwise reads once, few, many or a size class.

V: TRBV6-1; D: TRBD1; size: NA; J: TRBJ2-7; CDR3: CASSEGWTGIYEQYF; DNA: TGTGCCAGCAGTGAGGGTTGGACAGGGATTTACGAGCAGTACTTC
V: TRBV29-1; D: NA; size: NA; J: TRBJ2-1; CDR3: CSVVGENEQFF; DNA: TGCAGCGTTGTAGGGGAGAATGAGCAGTTCTTC
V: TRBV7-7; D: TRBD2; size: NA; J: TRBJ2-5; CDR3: CASSFASGVKETQYF; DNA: TGTGCCAGCAGCTTTGCTAGCGGGGTTAAAGAGACCCAGTACTTC
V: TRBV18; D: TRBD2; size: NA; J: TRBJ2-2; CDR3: CASSPLAGGPVRAGELFF; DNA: TGTGCCAGCTCACCCCTAGCGGGGGGGCCGGTTCGCGCCGGGGAGCTGTTTTTT
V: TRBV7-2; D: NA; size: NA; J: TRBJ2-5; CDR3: CASSPGQTAGETQYF; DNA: TGTGCCAGCAGCCCGGGACAGACGGCGGGGGAGACCCAGTACTTC
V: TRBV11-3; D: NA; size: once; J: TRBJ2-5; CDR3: CASSPRQGGETQYF; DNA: TGTGCCAGCAGCCCCCGACAGGGAGGAGAGACCCAGTACTTC
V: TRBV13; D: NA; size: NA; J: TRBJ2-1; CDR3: CASSLGGNEQFF; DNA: TGTGCCAGCAGCTTAGGTGGGAATGAGCAGTTCTTC
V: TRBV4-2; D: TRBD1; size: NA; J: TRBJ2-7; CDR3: CASSQERTGLTYEQYF; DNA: TGTGCCAGCAGCCAAGAAAGGACAGGGCTAACCTACGAGCAGTACTTC
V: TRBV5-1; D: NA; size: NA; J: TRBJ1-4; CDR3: CASREGENEKLFF; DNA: TGCGCCAGCAGAGAGGGAGAGAATGAAAAACTGTTTTTT
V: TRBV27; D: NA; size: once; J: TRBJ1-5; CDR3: CASSSNSGGGNQPQHF; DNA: TGTGCCAGCAGCAGTAACTCGGGGGGCGGCAATCAGCCCCAGCATTTT
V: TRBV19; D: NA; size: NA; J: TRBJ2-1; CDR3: CASSAYLGSSYNEQFF; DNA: TGTGCCAGTAGTGCCTACCTGGGGAGCTCCTACAATGAGCAGTTCTTC
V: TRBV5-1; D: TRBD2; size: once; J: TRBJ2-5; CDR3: CASSLRVGGNQETQYF; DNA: TGCGCCAGCAGCTTGAGGGTGGGGGGGAACCAAGAGACCCAGTACTTC
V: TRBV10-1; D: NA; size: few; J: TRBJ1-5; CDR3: CASSEIGGAQHF; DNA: TGCGCCAGCAGTGAAATTGGAGGGGCCCAGCATTTT
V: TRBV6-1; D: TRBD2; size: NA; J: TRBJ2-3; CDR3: CASSAQRGGRTDTQYF; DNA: TGTGCCAGCAGTGCCCAGCGGGGGGGCCGCACAGATACGCAGTATTTT
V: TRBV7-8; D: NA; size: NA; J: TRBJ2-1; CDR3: CASRKPGGSYNEQFF; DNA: TGTGCCAGCAGAAAACCCGGGGGCTCCTACAATGAGCAGTTCTTC
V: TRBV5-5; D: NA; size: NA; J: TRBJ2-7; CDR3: CASSLSGDTELYEQYF; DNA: TGTGCCAGCAGCTTGTCGGGTGACACAGAACTCTACGAGCAGTACTTC
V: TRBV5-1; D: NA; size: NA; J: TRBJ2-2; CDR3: CASRPELPRELFF; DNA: TGCGCCAGCAGGCCTGAGCTCCCCCGGGAGCTGTTTTTT
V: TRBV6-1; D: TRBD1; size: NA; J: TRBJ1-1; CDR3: CASSLDRAATEAFF; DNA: TGTGCCAGCAGTTTGGACAGGGCGGCCACTGAAGCTTTCTTT
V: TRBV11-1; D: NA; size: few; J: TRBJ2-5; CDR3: CASSLEAETQYF; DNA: TGTGCCAGCAGCTTAGAAGCGGAGACCCAGTACTTC
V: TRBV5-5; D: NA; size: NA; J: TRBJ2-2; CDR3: CASSPGLGGELFF; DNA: TGTGCCAGCAGCCCAGGGCTGGGCGGGGAGCTGTTTTTT
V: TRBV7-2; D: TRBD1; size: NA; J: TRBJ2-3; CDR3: CASSFGQGPADTQYF; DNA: TGTGCCAGCAGCTTCGGACAGGGCCCGGCAGATACGCAGTATTTT
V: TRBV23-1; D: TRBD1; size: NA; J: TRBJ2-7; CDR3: CASSQLIDRVVEQYF; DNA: TGCGCCAGCAGTCAACTTATTGACAGGGTGGTCGAGCAGTACTTC
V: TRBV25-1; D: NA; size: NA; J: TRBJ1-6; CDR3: CASSESGFNSPLHF; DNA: TGTGCCAGCAGTGAGTCAGGTTTTAATTCACCCCTCCACTTT
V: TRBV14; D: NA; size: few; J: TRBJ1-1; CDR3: CASSPTGFGAFF; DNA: TGTGCCAGCAGCCCCACAGGGTTCGGGGCTTTCTTT
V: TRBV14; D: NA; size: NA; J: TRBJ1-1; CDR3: CASSPPGMNTEAFF; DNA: TGTGCCAGCAGCCCCCCAGGTATGAACACTGAAGCTTTCTTT
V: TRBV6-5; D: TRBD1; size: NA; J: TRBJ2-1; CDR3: CASSTTGGPNSEQFF; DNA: TGTGCCAGCAGCACCACAGGGGGGCCGAATAGTGAGCAGTTCTTC
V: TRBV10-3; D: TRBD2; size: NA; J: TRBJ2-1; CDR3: CAIRPAAGGSVQDEQFF; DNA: TGTGCCATCAGGCCCGCAGCGGGGGGGAGCGTCCAGGATGAGCAGTTCTTC
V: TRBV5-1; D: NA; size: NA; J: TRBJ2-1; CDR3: CASSPRSLSGSYNEQFF; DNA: TGCGCCAGCAGCCCACGCTCGCTTAGCGGTTCCTACAATGAGCAGTTCTTC
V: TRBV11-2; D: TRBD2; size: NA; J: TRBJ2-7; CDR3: CASSSSGSYEQYF; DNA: TGTGCCAGCAGCTCTAGCGGCTCCTACGAGCAGTACTTC
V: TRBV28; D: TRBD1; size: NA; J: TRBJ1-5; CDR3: CASSLRTGTGRNQPQHF; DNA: TGTGCCAGCAGTTTGAGGACAGGTACCGGCCGCAATCAGCCCCAGCATTTT
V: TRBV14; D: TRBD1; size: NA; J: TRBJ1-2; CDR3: CASSPSGQGANYGYTF; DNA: TGTGCCAGCAGCCCCTCCGGACAGGGAGCTAACTATGGCTACACCTTC
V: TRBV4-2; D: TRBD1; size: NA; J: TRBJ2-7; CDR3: CASSLVTGEQYF; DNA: TGTGCCAGCAGCCTTGTGACAGGGGAGCAGTACTTC
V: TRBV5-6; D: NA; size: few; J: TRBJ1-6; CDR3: CASSLATGTANSPLHF; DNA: TGTGCCAGCAGCTTGGCCACCGGGACGGCAAATTCACCCCTCCACTTT
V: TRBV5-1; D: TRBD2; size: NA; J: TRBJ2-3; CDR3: CASSLGTSGGGTDTQYF; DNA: TGCGCCAGCAGCTTGGGTACTAGCGGGGGGGGAACAGATACGCAGTATTTT
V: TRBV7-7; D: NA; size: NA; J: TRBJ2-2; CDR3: CASSELTGTGELFF; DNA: TGTGCCAGCAGCGAACTGACAGGCACCGGGGAGCTGTTTTTT
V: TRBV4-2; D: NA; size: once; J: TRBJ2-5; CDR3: CASSPLGAGETQYF; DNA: TGTGCCAGCAGCCCCCTCGGGGCGGGCGAGACCCAGTACTTC
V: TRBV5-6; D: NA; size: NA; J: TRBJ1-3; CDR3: CASSSLIQGPGNTIYF; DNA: TGTGCCAGCAGCTCGCTTATACAGGGTCCTGGAAACACCATATATTTT
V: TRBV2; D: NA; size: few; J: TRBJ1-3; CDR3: CASRDGNSGNTIYF; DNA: TGTGCCAGCCGGGACGGGAACTCTGGAAACACCATATATTTT
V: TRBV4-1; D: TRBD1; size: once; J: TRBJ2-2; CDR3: CASEQGARNTGELFF; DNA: TGCGCCAGCGAACAGGGGGCACGAAACACCGGGGAGCTGTTTTTT
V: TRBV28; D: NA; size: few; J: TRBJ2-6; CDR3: CASSSVGRPLLSGANVLTF; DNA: TGTGCCAGCAGTTCCGTGGGCAGGCCCCTTCTCTCTGGGGCCAACGTCCTGACTTTC
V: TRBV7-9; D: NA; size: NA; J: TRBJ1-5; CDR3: CASSLEGGQPQHF; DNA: TGTGCCAGCAGCTTAGAAGGGGGACAGCCCCAGCATTTT
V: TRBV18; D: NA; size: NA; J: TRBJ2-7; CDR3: CASSPKIRYEQYF; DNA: TGTGCCAGCTCACCAAAGATCCGCTACGAGCAGTACTTC
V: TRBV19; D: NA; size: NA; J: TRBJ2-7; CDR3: CASSISGSSSYEQYF; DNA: TGTGCCAGTAGTATTAGCGGATCCAGCTCCTACGAGCAGTACTTC
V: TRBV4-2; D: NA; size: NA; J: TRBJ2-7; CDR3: CASSPTITRVSYEQYF; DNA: TGTGCCAGCAGCCCAACTATTACCAGGGTATCCTACGAGCAGTACTTC
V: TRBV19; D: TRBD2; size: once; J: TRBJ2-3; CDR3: CASRGTSIRTDTQYF; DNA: TGTGCCAGTAGAGGGACTAGCATCCGCACAGATACGCAGTATTTT
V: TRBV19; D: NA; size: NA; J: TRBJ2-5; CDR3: CASSMGRDTQKETQYF; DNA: TGTGCCAGTAGTATGGGCCGGGACACCCAAAAAGAGACCCAGTACTTC
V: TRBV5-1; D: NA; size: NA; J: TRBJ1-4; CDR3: CASSFGGAEKLFF; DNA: TGCGCCAGCAGCTTTGGGGGGGCCGAAAAACTGTTTTTT
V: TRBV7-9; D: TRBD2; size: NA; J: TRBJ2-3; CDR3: CASSLTGTIDTDTQYF; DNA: TGTGCCAGCAGCCTCACCGGGACTATCGACACAGATACGCAGTATTTT
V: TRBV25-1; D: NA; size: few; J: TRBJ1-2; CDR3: CASSETAGYTF; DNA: TGTGCCAGCAGTGAAACGGCTGGCTACACCTTC
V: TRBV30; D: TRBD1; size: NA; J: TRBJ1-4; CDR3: CAWRHTGGPNEKLFF; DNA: TGTGCCTGGAGGCACACAGGGGGCCCGAATGAAAAACTGTTTTTT
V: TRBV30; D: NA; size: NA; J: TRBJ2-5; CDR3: CAWSVRGLETQYF; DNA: TGTGCCTGGAGTGTACGGGGGCTGGAGACCCAGTACTTC
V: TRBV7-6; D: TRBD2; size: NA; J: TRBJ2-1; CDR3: CASSPGSGGALNEQFF; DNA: TGTGCCAGCAGCCCAGGCTCCGGGGGGGCCCTCAATGAGCAGTTCTTC
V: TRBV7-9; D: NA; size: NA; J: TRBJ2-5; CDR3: CASGGLGAMGQYF; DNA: TGTGCCAGCGGGGGACTTGGGGCAATGGGCCAGTACTTC
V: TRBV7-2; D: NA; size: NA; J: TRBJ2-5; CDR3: CASSLRVGQETQYF; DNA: TGTGCCAGCAGCTTAAGGGTGGGACAAGAGACCCAGTACTTC
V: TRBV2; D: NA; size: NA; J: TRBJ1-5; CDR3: CASREQRSQPQHF; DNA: TGTGCCAGCAGGGAGCAAAGGAGTCAGCCCCAGCATTTT
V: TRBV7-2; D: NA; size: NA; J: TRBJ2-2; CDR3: CASSLSATNTGELFF; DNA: TGTGCCAGCAGCTTATCAGCTACTAACACCGGGGAGCTGTTTTTT
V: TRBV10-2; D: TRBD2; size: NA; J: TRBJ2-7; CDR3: CASSEPTRTSGAYEQYF; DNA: TGCGCCAGCAGTGAGCCCACGAGGACTAGCGGAGCCTACGAGCAGTACTTC
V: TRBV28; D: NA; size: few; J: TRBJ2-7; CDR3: CASSRGEQYF; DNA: TGTGCCAGCAGTAGAGGGGAGCAGTACTTC
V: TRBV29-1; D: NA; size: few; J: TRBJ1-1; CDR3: CSVVSPEAFF; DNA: TGCAGCGTTGTCTCCCCTGAAGCTTTCTTT